This TCR beta chain is from a study of T cells in Graves' hyperthyroidism and ophthalmopathy. General study findings and limits: Stable hyperthyroidism was separated from ophthalmopathy by a model based on 13 V-J features. The model made its ophthalmopathy prediction, and onset followed a median roughly six months later. Blood held most thyroid clonotypes expanded above 0.001 frequency.

RNA transcripts gave rise to amplified TCR beta CDR3 regions. The HTBI primer set served for first-round RT-PCR of the TCR CDR3. TCRdb reprocessed the multiplex PCR reads with MiXCR, giving one entry per CDR3 protein. This table has hundreds of thousands of distinct CDR3 sequences, about 20% appearing once. Germline CDR1 is SNHLY and CDR2 is FYNNEI. The CDR3 sequence is 15 residues long. Trimming left V 0 bases short and J 0 bases short, with 6 bases between. This clonotype was seen many times. The target antigen is unknown. The rearrangement uses TRBV2 and TRBJ1-5; unclear D gene. This sequence originates from a man aged 35 to 55 with Graves' ophthalmopathy. Material for sequencing was blood. The CDR3 protein is CASSEAGYSNQPQHF. The CDR3 coding sequence is TGTGCCAGCAGTGAAGCGGGATATAGCAATCAGCCCCAGCATTTT.